Following are 22 T cell receptor beta chains from one sample sequenced in a study of OX40 agonist ivuxolimab in advanced cancers. Using immunoSEQ multiplex PCR, the repertoire was profiled, and TCRdb retains in-frame clones only, with some absent. The data show about 67,000 clones, with around nine tenths seen just once and roughly 0.27% held by the top ten. The source material was CD4+ or CD8+ T cells sorted from blood, sampled in a trial of the OX40 agonist ivuxolimab. All receptors derive from an adult with an advanced solid tumor such as melanoma, head and neck, liver or kidney cancer.

The chain uses TRBV4-2 and TRBJ2-5; no reliable D call. This CDR3 is 16 amino acids long. The ends were cut back, 1 base at V and 3 bases at J, with 15 bases in the middle. The germline gives CDR1 LGHNA, CDR2 YNFKEQ. CDR3 DNA sequence: TGTGCCAGCAGCCAAGTGAGTACAGAAGGAGAAGAGACCCAGTACTTC. The encoded protein is CASSQVSTEGEETQYF.

The rearrangement links TRBV18 to TRBJ1-1; tentatively, D is TRBD1 (6 bases). The V gene lost 1 base and the J gene lost 3 bases, with 12 bases spanning the gap. Germline assignment: CDR1 KGHSH and CDR2 LQKENI. The CDR3 totals 15 residues. Here the CDR3 DNA reads TGTGCCAGCTCACCACGGGGGGCGGAGGACACTGAAGCTTTCTTT. It is translated as CASSPRGAEDTEAFF.

The chain employs TRBV18 and TRBJ2-5, with D possibly TRBD2 on 6 matching bases. V was clipped by 2 bases and J by 2 bases, with 15 bases between them. The CDR3 has 16 residues. Germline CDR1 is KGHSH and CDR2 is LQKENI. The CDR3 DNA is TGTGCCAGCTCACCAGGGTATGGGACTTTACAAGAGACCCAGTACTTC. It specifies CASSPGYGTLQETQYF. Looking up the rest from reference TRBV18 and TRBJ2-5 gives the full variable domain: NAGVMQNPRHLVRRRGQEARLRCSPMKGHSHVYWYRQLPEEGLKFMVYLQKENIIDESGMPKERFSAEFPKEGPSILRIQQVVRGDSAAYFCASSPGYGTLQETQYFGPGTRLLVL.

This chain joins TRBV9 and TRBJ2-1; 11 bases map to TRBD2. V was pared by 7 bases and J by 10 bases, with 16 bases of the junction left unmatched. Germline CDR1 reads SGDLS; CDR2 reads YYNGEE. CDR3 length equals 16 residues. Here the CDR3 reads CASSRTSGPRPQEQFF. CDR3 nucleotide sequence: TGTGCCAGCTCCAGGACTAGCGGGCCCCGGCCCCAAGAGCAGTTCTTC.

This clone has only one observation. The J gene is TRBJ1-1, the V gene TRBV10-3; 7 bases map to TRBD1. CDR3 length: 15 amino acids. V was pared by 6 bases and J by 4 bases, with 11 bases of the junction left unmatched. From germline, CDR1 is ENHRY and CDR2 SYGVKD. CDR3 DNA sequence: TGTGCCATCAGCCACCCCTCGGGACAGACCACTGAAGCTTTCTTT. This sequence encodes CAISHPSGQTTEAFF.

The V call is TRBV7-9, the J call TRBJ1-4, with 7 bases matching TRBD1. The CDR3 totals 15 residues. CDR1 is SEHNR and CDR2 is FQNEAQ in the germline V gene (reference sequence). With V trimmed by 5 bases and J by 6 bases, 9 bases remained unmatched. CDR3 coding DNA: TGTGCCAGCAGCGACGAACCGGGACAGCATGAAAAACTGTTTTTT. Its translation is CASSDEPGQHEKLFF.

The chain has TRBV27 and TRBJ1-1; no definite D call. The CDR3 is 12 amino acids. Per the germline V gene, CDR1 is MNHEY and CDR2 is SMNVEV (reference sequence). Trimming left V 4 bases short and J 6 bases short, with 9 bases between. The CDR3 spells CASSSVGSEAFF. The CDR3 region has the DNA TGTGCCAGCAGTTCAGTGGGTTCTGAAGCTTTCTTT.

The gene calls are TRBV11-1 and TRBJ2-1, with a tentative D call TRBD1 (5 bases). V was shortened by 5 bases and J by 12 bases, with 23 bases between the two germline ends. The CDR3 totals 15 residues. Germline-derived CDR1 and CDR2 are SGHAT and FQDESV (reference sequence). The CDR3 DNA reads TGTGCCAGCAGCCCAAATGGGGCAGGAAGCGAAGGGCAGTTCTTC. Translation: CASSPNGAGSEGQFF.

The V gene is TRBV28, the J gene TRBJ1-5, with D perhaps TRBD1 (6 bases). There are 15 residues in the CDR3. Germline V gene sequence: CDR1 MDHEN, CDR2 SYDVKM. Trimming cost V 5 bases and J 3 bases, with 14 bases left between them. The chain's CDR3 is CASSAPGHFNQPQHF. In DNA, the CDR3 is TGTGCCAGCAGTGCACCGGGACACTTCAATCAGCCCCAGCATTTT.

V usage is TRBV7-9 and J usage is TRBJ1-1, with a tentative D call TRBD1 (5 bases). Trimming removed 7 bases at V and 0 bases at J, with 12 bases between. Germline loops: CDR1 SEHNR, CDR2 FQNEAQ (reference sequence). The CDR3 covers 14 residues. The DNA for the CDR3 is TGTGCCAGCACCCTCGGGACCTTGAACACTGAAGCTTTCTTT. Translating it yields CASTLGTLNTEAFF.

This clone has a single count. The sample holds other DNA sequences that translate to the same CDR3. The CDR3 loop is CASSQDRALGREKLFF. CDR3 nucleotide sequence: TGCGCCAGCAGCCAAGACCGGGCCTTGGGTCGGGAAAAACTGTTTTTT. The J gene is TRBJ1-4, the V gene TRBV4-1; no firm D call. This CDR3 has 16 residues. The germline gives CDR1 MGHRA, CDR2 YSYEKL. Deletions cut 0 bases from V and 8 bases from J, with 16 bases between.

The CDR3 here is CASSTWQGEQFF. The CDR3 DNA is TGTGCCAGCAGCACGTGGCAGGGTGAGCAGTTCTTC. V gene TRBV7-8 combines with J gene TRBJ2-1; D possibly corresponds to TRBD1 (5 bases). Trimming pared 5 bases from V and 9 bases from J, leaving 11 bases between. Per germline, CDR1 SGHVS and CDR2 FQNEAQ. The CDR3 is made up of 12 amino acids.

The chain has TRBV5-4 and TRBJ2-7; D is perhaps TRBD2 (6 bases). This CDR3 has 15 residues. V dropped 0 bases and J dropped 0 bases, with 10 bases sitting between them. The germline CDR1 and CDR2 sequences are SGHNT and YYREEE (reference sequence). The CDR3 DNA sequence: TGTGCCAGCAGCTTGGACGGGAGTGGCTCCTACGAGCAGTACTTC. This translates into CASSLDGSGSYEQYF.

The chain uses TRBV4-2 and TRBJ2-7, with D perhaps given as TRBD1 or TRBD2 (5 bases each). The CDR3 is 14 residues long. Trimming removed 5 bases at V and 2 bases at J, with 13 bases between. CDR1 is LGHNA and CDR2 is YNFKEQ in the germline V gene. The CDR3 loop reads CASSSRDGPYEQYF. CDR3 nucleotide sequence: TGTGCCAGCAGCTCCCGGGACGGACCCTACGAGCAGTACTTC.

This chain connects TRBV4-1 to TRBJ2-3; 7 bases match TRBD2. V lost 0 bases to trimming and J lost 10 bases; unmatched junction nucleotides: 19. Germline lookup yields CDR1 MGHRA and CDR2 YSYEKL. CDR3 length: 18 amino acids. In DNA, the CDR3 is TGCGCCAGCAGCCAAGATAGGGCCCTTAGCGGGCCCGAGGATGCGCAGTATTTT. Its translation is CASSQDRALSGPEDAQYF.

The V call is TRBV27, the J call TRBJ1-2, with D tentatively TRBD1 (5 bases). The V gene's germline CDR1 is MNHEY and CDR2 SMNVEV (reference sequence). This CDR3 is 15 amino acids long. The V end lost 7 bases, the J end lost 4 bases, and 19 bases lay between the germline ends. In DNA form, the CDR3 reads TGTGCCAGCAACTCGAGGGCAGGGCATTCCTATGGCTACACCTTC. This translates into CASNSRAGHSYGYTF.

V and J are TRBV28 and TRBJ2-7, with a tentative D call TRBD1 (6 bases). CDR3 length equals 17 residues. The V gene lost 10 bases and the J gene lost 1 base, with 26 bases spanning the gap. Germline V gene sequence: CDR1 MDHEN, CDR2 SYDVKM. The CDR3 DNA sequence: TGTGCCACCCAGGGGACCCCCACCGGGCAGACTTCCTACGAGCAGTACTTC. The encoded protein is CATQGTPTGQTSYEQYF.

The chain links TRBV13 to TRBJ2-1, with TRBD2 identical over 12 bases. In germline, CDR1 is PRHDT, CDR2 FYEKMQ (reference sequence). The CDR3 has 17 amino acids. V lost 0 bases, J lost 2 bases, and 2 bases stayed unmatched. The CDR3 is CASSLGGLAGTYNEQFF. The CDR3 DNA follows: TGTGCCAGCAGCTTAGGGGGACTAGCGGGTACCTACAATGAGCAGTTCTTC.

V and J are TRBV19 and TRBJ2-1; 7 bases align to TRBD1. V lost 5 bases to trimming and J lost 7 bases; unmatched junction nucleotides: 8. Germline V gene sequence: CDR1 LNHDA, CDR2 SQIVND (reference sequence). CDR3 length: 14 amino acids. The CDR3: CASSPRQGWNEQFF. The CDR3 region has the DNA TGTGCCAGTAGTCCCAGACAGGGATGGAATGAGCAGTTCTTC.

In its sample, this clone was seen a few times. The genes are TRBV2 and TRBJ2-7; D uncertain. Trimming took 3 bases from V and 3 from J, leaving 6 bases between them. CDR1 SNHLY and CDR2 FYNNEI come from the germline V gene. The CDR3 is made up of 12 amino acids. The CDR3: CASSETYYEQYF. Written as DNA, the CDR3 is TGTGCCAGCAGTGAGACGTACTACGAGCAGTACTTC.

The chain has TRBV6-1 and TRBJ2-2; maybe TRBD1 (5 bases). CDR3 length: 15 amino acids. V was pared by 0 bases and J by 4 bases, with 9 bases between. Germline CDR1 MNHNS, CDR2 SASEGT. The CDR3 DNA reads TGTGCCAGCAGTGAAGCGCTTAGGGGCACCGGGGAGCTGTTTTTT. It yields the protein CASSEALRGTGELFF.

This clone appeared a single time. The chain carries TRBV5-1 and TRBJ2-5, with D tentatively TRBD1 (6 bases). Trimming cost V 1 base and J 5 bases, with 15 bases left between them. CDR3 size: 15 residues. The germline gives CDR1 SGHRS, CDR2 YFSETQ. Written as DNA, the CDR3 is TGCGCCAGCAGCTTGTTAGGGACAAATGGGGAGACCCAGTACTTC. This encodes CASSLLGTNGETQYF.